This T cell receptor beta chain was documented in a study of tumour-infiltrating T cells in Burkitt lymphoma. About the study: Survival, overall and progression-free, tracked with productive clonality.

This CDR3 spans 17 amino acids. Germline CDR1 LNHNV, CDR2 YYDKDF (reference sequence). The V end was cut by 1 base, the J end by 1 base, with 15 bases between. TCRdb's copy holds only in-frame clones and misses some; the assay was immunoSEQ multiplex PCR. The table lists more than 45,000 clones, around a third of them singletons. The V call is TRBV15, the J call TRBJ2-3; possibly TRBD2 for D (7 bases). The sequence derives from a human donor with Burkitt lymphoma. The sequencing input was tumor tissue. CDR3 sequence (DNA): TGTGCCACCAGCAGAGCTTTGGGGGGGCTCGGCACAGATACGCAGTATTTT. Encoded protein: CATSRALGGLGTDTQYF.